This T cell receptor beta chain stems from a study of cytomegalovirus exposure and HLA in healthy donors. Across the whole study: Falling in the Caucasian-associated ancestry cluster were roughly 80% of around 370 genotyped donors.

Trimming cost V 5 bases and J 4 bases, with 17 bases left between them. The V gene's germline CDR1 is MNHEY and CDR2 SVGAGI. This CDR3 spans 15 amino acids. PCR involved 60 Vbeta and 13 Jbeta primers. Using immunoSEQ multiplex PCR, the repertoire was profiled, and TCRdb retains in-frame clones only, with some absent. Of 200,000 or so clones in the sample, 70% to 90% are singletons; the top ten hold around 2.2%. Only a few counts were recorded for this clone. The chain recombines TRBV6-5 with TRBJ1-2, with D tentatively TRBD1 (6 bases). The clonotype originates from a woman younger than 30 in good health and CMV-seropositive. The source material was PBMCs. The CDR3 sequence is CASSGSRDMSYGYTF. The DNA of the CDR3 is TGTGCCAGCAGTGGGAGCCGGGACATGTCCTATGGCTACACCTTC.